This section outlines one T cell receptor beta chain sequence together with its context. Its antigen is not identified. A much larger clone sits a single nucleotide away, making a read error possible. This specimen belongs to a study of regulatory T cells in long-lasting Graves disease. Study-level results: Public clonotype sharing was higher in persistent than newly diagnosed patients.

Both iRepertoire HTBI primers and Arm-PCR of CDR3 regions were used to build the TCR beta libraries. Each CDR3 protein is one row after TCRdb ran MiXCR on the multiplex PCR reads. The top ten hold about 25% of the sample, which has about 420,000 distinct CDR3 sequences, roughly 15% seen once. CDR3 length equals 16 residues. CDR1 is SEHNR and CDR2 is FQNEAQ in the germline V gene (reference sequence). The sample's time point: newly diagnosed GD, antithyroid drugs for less than 3 months. RNA from PBMCs was the source of the TCR library. This same sample was also taken into another study, of T cells in Graves' hyperthyroidism and ophthalmopathy.

The rearrangement links TRBV7-9 to TRBJ1-5, with D perhaps TRBD1 (5 bases). This clonotype was sampled from a woman aged 18-35 years with Graves disease. This specimen consisted of peripheral blood mononuclear cells (PBMCs), obtained at new diagnosis, from a patient treated with antithyroid drugs. The CDR3 sequence is CASSSLSRGSNQLQHF. For the CDR3, the DNA is TGTGCCAGCAGCTCGTTAAGTCGGGGGAGCAATCAGCTCCAGCATTTT.